What follows are 13 T cell receptor beta chains derived from one specimen sequenced in a study of shared clonotypes between healthy human individuals. Repertoires were generated with immunoSEQ multiplex PCR, while TCRdb's copy carries only in-frame clones and drops some. The sample lists about 450,000 clones, around 79% seen once, with 12% in the top ten. The source material was PBMCs. These receptors all stem from a woman aged 40 to 50 in good health. Some clones in this sample may be carry-over from other donors' samples.

The J gene is TRBJ1-4, the V gene TRBV6-1; D is perhaps TRBD1 (5 bases). The germline V and J ends were trimmed by 4 bases and 3 bases, with 15 bases remaining between them. The length of the CDR3 is 16 residues. The germline gives CDR1 MNHNS, CDR2 SASEGT. The CDR3 spells CASSAGSVASNEKLFF. CDR3 in DNA: TGTGCCAGCAGTGCAGGGTCCGTTGCATCTAATGAAAAACTGTTTTTT.

The genes are TRBV19 and TRBJ1-1; tentative D call: TRBD1 (5 bases). CDR1 LNHDA and CDR2 SQIVND come from the germline V gene (reference sequence). The CDR3 length is 13 residues. Between the trimmed V and J ends, which lost 8 bases and 1 base, there was a span of 11 bases. The CDR3 bases are TGTGCCAGTCAAGGGACGGCGAACACTGAAGCTTTCTTT. Translation: CASQGTANTEAFF.

The chain joins TRBV5-1 to TRBJ2-5; D could derive from TRBD1 or TRBD2 (5 bases each). The CDR3 loop spans 17 amino acids. Germline V lookup: CDR1 SGHRS, CDR2 YFSETQ. Trimming removed 3 bases from V and 5 bases from J, with 23 bases in between. The CDR3 reads CASSWDGYRTYGETQYF. The CDR3 DNA reads as TGCGCCAGCAGCTGGGACGGGTACAGAACCTATGGGGAGACCCAGTACTTC.

V usage is TRBV18 and J usage is TRBJ1-4; tentative D call: TRBD1 (5 bases). The CDR3 extends over 13 amino acids. Germline CDR1 reads KGHSH; CDR2 reads LQKENI. The V and J ends lost 10 bases and 7 bases respectively, with 16 bases between them. Here the CDR3 reads CATTRDGGEKLFF. DNA for the CDR3: TGTGCCACCACCCGGGACGGTGGTGAAAAACTGTTTTTT. The whole variable domain, remainder taken from reference TRBV18 and TRBJ1-4, is NAGVMQNPRHLVRRRGQEARLRCSPMKGHSHVYWYRQLPEEGLKFMVYLQKENIIDESGMPKERFSAEFPKEGPSILRIQQVVRGDSAAYFCATTRDGGEKLFFGSGTQLSVL.

The chain links TRBV10-3 to TRBJ1-5, with 9 positions matching TRBD1. V shed 4 bases, J shed 0 bases, and the junction held 1 base outside the gene matches. Germline values: CDR1 ENHRY, CDR2 SYGVKD. The length of the CDR3 is 15 residues. CDR3 residues: CAISGTGVSNQPQHF. Here the CDR3 DNA reads TGTGCCATCAGTGGGACAGGGGTTAGCAATCAGCCCCAGCATTTT.

This clone showed up just a few times. This sequence joins TRBV7-2 and TRBJ2-3, with 7 bases that match TRBD2. J lost 0 bases, V lost 2 bases, and 8 bases had no gene match. This CDR3 has 17 amino acids. Germline V gene sequence: CDR1 SGHTA, CDR2 FQGNSA. In DNA form, the CDR3 reads TGTGCCAGCAGCTTAATCGGGGGAGGGGCCAGCACAGATACGCAGTATTTT. It is translated as CASSLIGGGASTDTQYF.

The chain combines TRBV18 with TRBJ2-1, with 7 bases aligning to TRBD2. This CDR3 contains 16 residues. Germline lookup yields CDR1 KGHSH and CDR2 LQKENI. J gave up 9 bases and V 1 base, and 12 bases lay outside the gene matches. CDR3 region: CASSPLGGNVVSEQFF. The CDR3 bases are TGTGCCAGCTCACCACTGGGAGGGAACGTCGTGAGTGAGCAGTTCTTC.

The chain employs TRBV6-1 and TRBJ1-3; tentative D call: TRBD1 (5 bases). Trimming removed 8 bases from V and 2 bases from J, with 16 bases in between. This CDR3 has 15 amino acids. Per germline, CDR1 MNHNS and CDR2 SASEGT. CDR3 amino acids: CASSGLSVAGNTIYF. CDR3 nucleotide sequence: TGTGCCAGCTCGGGGCTTTCCGTTGCTGGAAACACCATATATTTT.

This clone appeared a single time. Being one base from a much bigger clone, this may be a read error. V and J are TRBV28 and TRBJ2-1, with 11 bases aligning to TRBD2. This CDR3 contains 15 residues. Germline values: CDR1 MDHEN, CDR2 SYDVKM. This chain's CDR3 is CANSYRTSGLFEQFF. The CDR3 coding sequence is TGTGCCAACAGTTACAGGACTAGCGGGTTGTTTGAGCAGTTCTTC.

CDR3 sequence reads: CASSIGWAGKNTEAFF. CDR3 nucleotides: TGTGCCAGTAGTATAGGCTGGGCAGGCAAGAACACTGAAGCTTTCTTT. The chain uses TRBV19 and TRBJ1-1; no definite D call. Trimming took 1 base from V and 1 from J, leaving 13 bases between them. CDR1 LNHDA and CDR2 SQIVND come from the germline V gene (reference sequence). The CDR3 consists of 16 residues. The full variable domain, rest sourced from reference TRBV19 and TRBJ1-1, is DGGITQSPKYLFRKEGQNVTLSCEQNLNHDAMYWYRQDPGQGLRLIYYSQIVNDFQKGDIAEGYSVSREKKESFPLTVTSAQKNPTAFYLCASSIGWAGKNTEAFFGQGTRLTVV.

This chain joins TRBV5-1 and TRBJ2-2, with unresolved D. Trimming removed 0 bases from V and 0 bases from J, with 6 bases in between. The germline V gene encodes CDR1 SGHRS and CDR2 YFSETQ. The CDR3 runs to 15 residues. The CDR3 DNA is TGCGCCAGCAGCTTGGCCGCGACGAACACCGGGGAGCTGTTTTTT. Amino acid sequence: CASSLAATNTGELFF.

This sequence joins TRBV10-1 and TRBJ2-3; D is perhaps TRBD2 (5 bases). The CDR3 has 15 residues. CDR1 WNHNN and CDR2 SYGVQD come from the germline V gene (reference sequence). Trimming removed 3 bases at V and 1 base at J, with 11 bases between. CDR3 coding DNA: TGCGCCAGCAGTGACAACCTCGGGGGCACAGATACGCAGTATTTT. Amino acids: CASSDNLGGTDTQYF.

The V and J genes are TRBV5-1 and TRBJ2-7; possible D gene TRBD1, 6 bases. Per germline, CDR1 SGHRS and CDR2 YFSETQ. The CDR3 runs 13 residues. Trimming removed 6 bases from V and 5 bases from J, with 15 bases in between. The CDR3 protein is CASKGQPIDEQYF. For the CDR3, the DNA is TGCGCCAGCAAAGGACAGCCCATCGACGAGCAGTACTTC.